The 32 T cell receptor beta chains presented below share a single source sample, sequenced in a study of T cells in Graves' hyperthyroidism and ophthalmopathy. TCR beta CDR3 region amplification was performed from RNA transcripts. TCR CDR3 regions were first amplified by RT-PCR with HTBI primers. MiXCR was run by TCRdb on the multiplex PCR reads, yielding one entry per CDR3 protein. The table shows roughly 500,000 distinct CDR3 sequences, with 46% occurring only once. The sequenced sample consisted of peripheral blood or thyroid tissue (not recorded which). Receptors originate from an adult woman with Graves' disease, either hyperthyroidism or ophthalmopathy (not recorded which).

Regarding this clonotype: This clone may be a read error of a much larger clone one base away. This rearrangement joins TRBV10-1 to TRBJ2-5; 11 bases fit TRBD2. The CDR3 runs 16 residues. Unmatched junction bases numbered 12, after V lost 8 bases and J lost 4 bases. Germline CDR1 and CDR2: WNHNN and SYGVQD (reference sequence). The CDR3 DNA reads as TGCGCCAGCGGAGGACTAGCGGGCTACCTCCCAGAGACCCAGTACTTC. This gives the protein CASGGLAGYLPETQYF.

This chain connects TRBV15 to TRBJ2-5; D might be TRBD2 (6 bases). The V and J ends lost 3 bases and 0 bases respectively, with 8 bases between them. The CDR3 loop spans 14 amino acids. Germline V CDR1 and CDR2: LNHNV, YYDKDF (reference sequence). CDR3 DNA: TGTGCCACCAGCAGGGAGGGCAACCAAGAGACCCAGTACTTC. This encodes CATSREGNQETQYF.

This clonotype was found many times. V usage is TRBV28 and J usage is TRBJ1-2; D unresolved. Looked up from germline, CDR1 is MDHEN and CDR2 is SYDVKM. The CDR3 consists of 13 residues. The V end lost 3 bases, the J end lost 0 bases, and 5 bases lay between the germline ends. CDR3 in DNA: TGTGCCAGCAGTTTGGCTCCTAACTATGGCTACACCTTC. Protein sequence: CASSLAPNYGYTF.

The chain joins TRBV10-3 to TRBJ1-1; 7 positions match TRBD1. CDR3 length: 16 residues. V lost 0 bases to trimming and J lost 7 bases; unmatched junction nucleotides: 11. Germline lookup yields CDR1 ENHRY and CDR2 SYGVKD. CDR3 sequence reads: CAISESNPGGQNEAFF. Written as DNA, the CDR3 is TGTGCCATCAGTGAGTCTAACCCCGGGGGACAGAATGAAGCTTTCTTT.

This chain joins TRBV24-1 and TRBJ2-5; 10 nucleotides agree with TRBD2. Germline V gives CDR1 KGHDR, CDR2 SFDVKD. This CDR3 has 15 residues. J lost 5 bases, V lost 4 bases, and 6 bases had no gene match. The CDR3 protein is CATSEWGSGGETQYF. CDR3 DNA: TGTGCCACCAGTGAATGGGGTAGCGGGGGGGAGACCCAGTACTTC.

The table lists this clonotype with many counts. The chain has TRBV4-2 and TRBJ1-2; tentatively, D is TRBD1 (6 bases). CDR1 is LGHNA and CDR2 is YNFKEQ in the germline V gene. Trimming left V 0 bases short and J 3 bases short, with 11 bases between. This CDR3 spans 15 amino acids. CDR3 nucleotides: TGTGCCAGCAGCCAAGATCACGCAGGGGACTATGGCTACACCTTC. Translated: CASSQDHAGDYGYTF.

This clonotype occurred many times. The chain employs TRBV2 and TRBJ2-2; 8 bases match TRBD1. V trimming: 5 bases; J trimming: 7 bases; junction bases outside the gene matches: 9. The CDR3 is made up of 15 amino acids. Germline-derived CDR1 and CDR2 are SNHLY and FYNNEI. CDR3 DNA sequence: TGTGCCAGCAGTCTCGACGGACAGGGCGGCGGGGAGCTGTTTTTT. It yields the protein CASSLDGQGGGELFF.

This clonotype was recorded at least ten times. The gene calls are TRBV12-3 or TRBV12-4 and TRBJ1-2, with 8 bases lining up with TRBD1. This CDR3 contains 12 residues. The J segment lost 7 bases and the V segment lost 6 bases, leaving 4 bases of the junction unmatched. In DNA form, the CDR3 reads TGTGCCAGCAGACAGGGGGTGGTTGGCTACACCTTC. Its protein is CASRQGVVGYTF.

The chain uses TRBV12-3 or TRBV12-4 and TRBJ2-7; D unresolved. The CDR3 extends over 13 amino acids. V was shortened by 5 bases and J by 4 bases, with 12 bases between the two germline ends. DNA for the CDR3: TGTGCCAGCAGTGGTGGAGACTCTTACGAGCAGTACTTC. Its translation: CASSGGDSYEQYF.

This chain connects TRBV20-1 to TRBJ1-4; D uncertain. This CDR3 is built from 16 residues. The V end lost 3 bases, the J end lost 8 bases, and 22 bases lay between the germline ends. Germline CDR1 and CDR2: DFQATT and SNEGSKA (reference sequence). CDR3 sequence: CSASQSRGGPREKLFF. The CDR3 coding sequence is TGCAGTGCTAGCCAAAGCCGAGGAGGCCCGAGGGAAAAACTGTTTTTT.

This clonotype has only a few counts. V usage is TRBV6-6 and J usage is TRBJ2-7; TRBD1 might be the D (5 bases). The V gene's germline CDR1 is MNHNY and CDR2 SVGAGI (reference sequence). V lost 2 bases and J 4 bases, leaving 9 bases between the germline ends. The CDR3 is 13 residues long. The CDR3 loop reads CASSYTDSYEQYF. Here the CDR3 DNA reads TGTGCCAGCAGTTACACCGACAGTTACGAGCAGTACTTC.

The V and J genes are TRBV2 and TRBJ2-7, with 11 bases fitting TRBD2. This CDR3 has 14 residues. The junction had 7 bases not matched to a gene; V was cut back by 6 bases and J by 6 bases. Germline CDR1 SNHLY, CDR2 FYNNEI. DNA for the CDR3: TGTGCCAGCAGGCAACTAGCGGGAGAAGGCGAGCAGTACTTC. Its protein product is CASRQLAGEGEQYF. Supplemented by reference TRBV2 and TRBJ2-7, the full variable domain reads EPEVTQTPSHQVTQMGQEVILRCVPISNHLYFYWYRQILGQKVEFLVSFYNNEISEKSEIFDDQFSVERPDGSNFTLKIRSTKLEDSAMYFCASRQLAGEGEQYFGPGTRLTVT.

This clonotype has just a few counts. This chain uses TRBV6-5 with TRBJ2-5; no reliable D call. Germline lookup yields CDR1 MNHEY and CDR2 SVGAGI. This CDR3 region has 14 residues. V lost 0 bases and J lost 3, with 8 bases in between. The CDR3 sequence: CASSYSFGEETQYF. CDR3 DNA: TGTGCCAGCAGTTACTCTTTTGGGGAAGAGACCCAGTACTTC.

As concerns this clonotype: A much larger clone sits a single nucleotide away, making a read error possible. This chain connects TRBV29-1 to TRBJ2-5; no definite D call. Trimming removed 1 base at V and 8 bases at J, with 11 bases between. The CDR3 is 12 residues long. Germline assignment: CDR1 SQVTM and CDR2 ANQGSEA. Written as DNA, the CDR3 is TGCAGCGTTGAAGGGGTAGGGAAAACCCAGTACTTC. Amino acid sequence: CSVEGVGKTQYF.

The genes are TRBV2 and TRBJ1-5; 7 bases align to TRBD1. In germline, CDR1 is SNHLY, CDR2 FYNNEI. There are 14 residues in the CDR3. The V gene end was trimmed by 7 bases and the J gene end by 3 bases; junction bases not matched to a gene: 6. The CDR3 here is CASTGGGYNQPQHF. The CDR3 nucleotides read TGTGCCAGCACCGGAGGGGGCTACAATCAGCCCCAGCATTTT.

This sequence joins TRBV5-1 and TRBJ1-6, with 10 bases fitting TRBD1. Trimming removed 4 bases from V and 7 bases from J; junction bases left unmatched: 5. Per the germline V gene, CDR1 is SGHRS and CDR2 is YFSETQ. The CDR3 is 15 residues long. The CDR3 region has the DNA TGCGCCAGCAGCGAATCGGGACAGGGGAATTCACCCCTCCACTTT. Translated: CASSESGQGNSPLHF.

The V gene is TRBV12-3 or TRBV12-4, the J gene TRBJ1-6; possibly TRBD1 for D (6 bases). This CDR3 comprises 14 residues. Trimming took 6 bases from V and 9 from J, leaving 15 bases between them. CDR3 nucleotides: TGTGCCAGCAGCTTCCACGGGGGCGGTTCACCCCTCCACTTT. This encodes CASSFHGGGSPLHF.

This clonotype was seen ten or more times. The V call is TRBV5-4, the J call TRBJ2-7, with D perhaps TRBD2 (5 bases). Deletions cut 1 base from V and 2 bases from J, with 7 bases between. From germline, CDR1 is SGHNT and CDR2 YYREEE (reference sequence). This CDR3 contains 13 residues. CDR3 DNA: TGTGCCAGCAGCTTGACGGGAACCTACGAGCAGTACTTC. It yields the protein CASSLTGTYEQYF. The full variable domain, completed using reference TRBV5-4 and TRBJ2-7, is ETGVTQSPTHLIKTRGQQVTLRCSSQSGHNTVSWYQQALGQGPQFIFQYYREEENGRGNFPPRFSGLQFPNYSSELNVNALELDDSALYLCASSLTGTYEQYFGPGTRLTVT.

This chain uses TRBV24-1 with TRBJ1-2; D is unclear. V was trimmed by 1 base and J by 8 bases, leaving 4 bases between them. The length of the CDR3 is 11 residues. Looked up from germline, CDR1 is KGHDR and CDR2 is SFDVKD. The DNA for the CDR3 is TGTGCCACCAGTGATTTCTGGGGCTACACCTTC. Translated, it gives CATSDFWGYTF.

Concerning this clonotype: No conserved phenylalanine or tryptophan ends this CDR3, so it is likely a read error. No DNA is shown, since the ends of the CDR3 on it are uncertain; the CDR3 is the one TCRdb lists. This chain links TRBV2 with TRBJ1-2; TRBD1 is the table's D call, not checked against the DNA. Both ends counted, the CDR3 spans 9 residues. Germline loops: CDR1 SNHLY, CDR2 FYNNEI. CDR3 sequence reads: CASSEQGAV.

The chain combines TRBV20-1 with TRBJ1-5; TRBD1 is a possible D gene (6 bases). V lost 2 bases, J lost 5 bases, and 13 bases lay in between. Looked up from germline, CDR1 is DFQATT and CDR2 is SNEGSKA (reference sequence). The CDR3 covers 14 residues. Written as DNA, the CDR3 is TGCAGTGCTAGAACAGGGAATGTTGATCAGCCCCAGCATTTT. It specifies CSARTGNVDQPQHF.

As regards this clonotype: One junction end disagrees with the germline gene, perhaps due to a read error. The genes are TRBV10-3 and TRBJ1-2; tentative D call: TRBD1 (5 bases). The CDR3 length is 13 residues. From germline, CDR1 is ENHRY and CDR2 SYGVKD. The CDR3 region is CATSESSPPGYTF. CDR3 nucleotides: TGTGCCACCAGTGAATCTTCGCCCCCAGGGTACACCTTC.

This rearrangement joins TRBV20-1 to TRBJ1-5; 8 positions match TRBD1. Germline CDR1 DFQATT, CDR2 SNEGSKA (reference sequence). V lost 4 bases to trimming and J lost 11 bases; unmatched junction nucleotides: 10. CDR3 length: 13 residues. This chain's CDR3 is CSATRTGKETQHF. The DNA for the CDR3 is TGCAGTGCTACCCGGACAGGGAAAGAGACCCAGCATTTT.

The V and J genes are TRBV29-1 and TRBJ2-7; D not certain. The V gene lost 5 bases and the J gene lost 2 bases, with 13 bases spanning the gap. Germline CDR1 and CDR2: SQVTM and ANQGSEA. CDR3 length: 13 residues. CDR3 DNA sequence: TGCAGCGTTCGTAACCCAGCAGCCTACGAGCAGTACTTC. The encoded protein is CSVRNPAAYEQYF.

This clonotype was seen only a few times. The chain is built from TRBV20-1 and TRBJ1-1; 7 bases are a match to TRBD1. This CDR3 is built from 13 residues. Germline CDR1 and CDR2: DFQATT and SNEGSKA (reference sequence). V lost 6 bases to trimming and J lost 6 bases; unmatched junction nucleotides: 10. The CDR3 here is CSAKTGWNPEAFF. For the CDR3, the DNA is TGCAGTGCCAAGACAGGGTGGAATCCTGAAGCTTTCTTT.

This clonotype has at least ten counts. The CDR3 loop reads CASSYEGASQPQHF. The CDR3 DNA reads as TGTGCCAGCAGTTACGAGGGGGCGAGTCAGCCCCAGCATTTT. The gene calls are TRBV6-6 and TRBJ1-5, with 7 bases that match TRBD1. The trim removed 2 bases at V and 6 bases at J, leaving 4 bases unmatched. This CDR3 comprises 14 residues. Germline-derived CDR1 and CDR2 are MNHNY and SVGAGI (reference sequence).

Note on this clonotype: Sequence at one end of the junction differs from germline and may be a read error. This sequence joins TRBV15 and TRBJ1-5; TRBD1 might be the D (6 bases). CDR1 and CDR2 (germline): LNHNV, YYDKDF (reference sequence). The CDR3 spans 11 residues. This CDR3 reads CATSRDTNREF. The CDR3 DNA sequence: TGTGCCACCAGCAGAGATACAAACAGGGAATTT.

A word on this clonotype: This likely comes from a read error, as the CDR3 has no conserved phenylalanine or tryptophan at its end. The chain combines TRBV11-2 with TRBJ2-7; 9 bases are a match to TRBD1. The junction had 10 bases not matched to a gene; V was cut back by 7 bases and J by 6 bases. Germline CDR1 and CDR2: SGHAT and FQNNGV. The CDR3 spans 14 residues. DNA for the CDR3: TGTGCCAGCAACAACCGGGACAGGGACTCCGAGCAGTACCTC. It specifies CASNNRDRDSEQYL.

The table lists this clonotype with many counts. Written as DNA, the CDR3 is TGCAGTGCCAGTGACCCCTTGACAGGGATGGACACTGAAGCTTTCTTT. The encoded protein is CSASDPLTGMDTEAFF. This sequence joins TRBV20-1 and TRBJ1-1, with TRBD1 identical over 7 bases. J gave up 3 bases and V 6 bases, and 16 bases lay outside the gene matches. In germline, CDR1 is DFQATT, CDR2 SNEGSKA (reference sequence). CDR3 length: 16 residues.

The chain recombines TRBV9 with TRBJ2-5; TRBD1 is a possible D gene (9 bases). V was trimmed by 4 bases and J by 5 bases, leaving 21 bases between them. Germline CDR1 reads SGDLS; CDR2 reads YYNGEE. This CDR3 is built from 16 residues. CDR3 sequence (DNA): TGTGCCAGCAGCACAGGGGGCGGGGGGCTCGGGGAGACCCAGTACTTC. It codes for CASSTGGGGLGETQYF.

About this clonotype: This CDR3 is missing its conserved last phenylalanine or tryptophan, likely due to a read error. No DNA is shown, since the ends of the CDR3 on it are uncertain; the CDR3 is the one TCRdb lists. This chain connects TRBV20-1 to TRBJ2-5; the listed D gene, TRBD1, was not tested against the DNA. The CDR3 is 10 amino acids in total, end residues counted. Per the germline V gene, CDR1 is DFQATT and CDR2 is SNEGSKA (reference sequence). The chain's CDR3 is CSGRRQTLNT.

This rearrangement joins TRBV6-5 to TRBJ2-7, with D possibly TRBD1 on 7 matching bases. V was clipped by 6 bases and J by 5 bases, with 17 bases between them. The CDR3 is made up of 14 amino acids. Germline assignment: CDR1 MNHEY and CDR2 SVGAGI. CDR3 DNA sequence: TGTGCCAGCAGGGGACTCGACAGGGTGGACGAGCAGTACTTC. Its translation is CASRGLDRVDEQYF.